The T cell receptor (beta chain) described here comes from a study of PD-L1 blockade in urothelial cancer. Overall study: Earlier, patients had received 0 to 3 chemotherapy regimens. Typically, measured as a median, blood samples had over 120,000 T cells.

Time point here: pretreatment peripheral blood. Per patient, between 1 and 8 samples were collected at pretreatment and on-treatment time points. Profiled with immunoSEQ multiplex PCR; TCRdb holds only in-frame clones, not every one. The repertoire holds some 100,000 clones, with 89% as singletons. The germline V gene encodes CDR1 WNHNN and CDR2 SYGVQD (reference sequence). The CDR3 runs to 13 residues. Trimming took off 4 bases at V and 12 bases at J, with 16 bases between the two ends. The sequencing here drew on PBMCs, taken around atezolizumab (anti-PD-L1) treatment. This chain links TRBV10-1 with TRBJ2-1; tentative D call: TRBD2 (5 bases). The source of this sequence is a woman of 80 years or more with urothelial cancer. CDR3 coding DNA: TGCGCCAGCAGTGTCGGGGATAGCGTAGTGCAGTTCTTC. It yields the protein CASSVGDSVVQFF.